This T cell receptor (beta chain) was recovered during a study of graft-versus-host responses after intestinal transplantation. Study-wide context: Those transplanted obtained multivisceral, liver-intestinal, or isolated intestinal grafts. Tacrolimus and steroids were given for two to four years to all recipients after anti-thymocyte globulin induction. Notes on the study in general: Maximum circulating GvH clone levels tracked with early post-transplant HvG decreases. The recipient marrow held GvH clones, and some of them showed up first in ileum or blood.

Germline values: CDR1 MNHEY, CDR2 SMNVEV (reference sequence). Trimming stripped 3 bases from V and 8 bases from J, with 8 bases between. The CDR3 length is 12 residues. On this clone itself: The target antigen is unknown.

Assay: immunoSEQ multiplex PCR; the TCRdb copy retains only in-frame clones and omits some. The sample consists of 80,000 to 95,000 clones, 90% to 95% of them appearing once. The chain is built from TRBV27 and TRBJ2-1, with TRBD2 as a possible D gene (6 bases). The source was unstimulated CD8+ T cells sorted from spleen or lymph node cells, collected before intestinal transplant. The sequence was obtained from a human donor who received an intestinal transplant. Here the CDR3 DNA reads TGTGCCAGCAGTTTTACGGGGGATGAGCAGTTCTTC. Amino acids: CASSFTGDEQFF.